The rows below give T cell receptor beta chains drawn from one sample of a study of cytotoxic CD8 clonotypes in ibrutinib-treated CLL. TCRdb keeps only in-frame clones here, not all; method: immunoSEQ multiplex PCR. The sample lists about 140,000 clones; approximately 77% were seen once. Here the sequenced sample was PBMCs, taken after 12 months of ibrutinib treatment. These receptors were collected from a human donor with chronic lymphocytic leukemia. Each CDR3 is given with its conserved first and last residue. D genes are given only for firm matches. Not every row has a clone size; where given, it reads once, few, many or a size class.

D gene: TRBD1; CDR3 length: 15; clone size: .; V gene: TRBV9; J gene: TRBJ1-2; CDR3 protein: CASSGQGASNYGYTF; CDR3 DNA: TGTGCCAGCAGCGGACAGGGGGCGTCTAACTATGGCTACACCTTC
D gene: .; CDR3 length: 12; clone size: once; V gene: TRBV7-8; J gene: TRBJ2-7; CDR3 protein: CASSLGSYEQYF; CDR3 DNA: TGTGCCAGCAGCTTAGGGAGTTACGAGCAGTACTTC
D gene: .; CDR3 length: 15; clone size: .; V gene: TRBV7-8; J gene: TRBJ2-5; CDR3 protein: CASSFTRVGQETQYF; CDR3 DNA: TGTGCCAGCAGCTTCACTAGGGTGGGTCAAGAGACCCAGTACTTC
D gene: .; CDR3 length: 15; clone size: many; V gene: TRBV7-8; J gene: TRBJ1-2; CDR3 protein: CASSLDWGLGYGYTF; CDR3 DNA: TGTGCCAGCAGCTTAGACTGGGGGCTAGGGTATGGCTACACCTTC
D gene: .; CDR3 length: 13; clone size: .; V gene: TRBV11-2; J gene: TRBJ2-7; CDR3 protein: CASSLVRAYEQYF; CDR3 DNA: TGTGCCAGCAGCTTAGTCAGGGCCTACGAGCAGTACTTC
D gene: TRBD1; CDR3 length: 13; clone size: few; V gene: TRBV5-1; J gene: TRBJ1-3; CDR3 protein: CASSYDRGNTIYF; CDR3 DNA: TGCGCCAGCAGCTATGACAGGGGTAACACCATATATTTT
D gene: .; CDR3 length: 13; clone size: .; V gene: TRBV7-9; J gene: TRBJ2-1; CDR3 protein: CASSLVGANEQFF; CDR3 DNA: TGTGCCAGCAGCTTAGTAGGGGCCAATGAGCAGTTCTTC
D gene: .; CDR3 length: 14; clone size: .; V gene: TRBV28; J gene: TRBJ1-1; CDR3 protein: CASSFWGQNTEAFF; CDR3 DNA: TGTGCCAGCAGTTTTTGGGGGCAGAACACTGAAGCTTTCTTT
D gene: .; CDR3 length: 15; clone size: .; V gene: TRBV4-3; J gene: TRBJ1-3; CDR3 protein: CASSQARTGENTIYF; CDR3 DNA: TGCGCCAGCAGCCAAGCCCGGACGGGTGAAAACACCATATATTTT
D gene: TRBD2; CDR3 length: 13; clone size: .; V gene: TRBV30; J gene: TRBJ2-5; CDR3 protein: CAWRSGGPETQYF; CDR3 DNA: TGTGCCTGGCGCAGCGGGGGTCCAGAGACCCAGTACTTC
D gene: TRBD2; CDR3 length: 17; clone size: .; V gene: TRBV6-1; J gene: TRBJ2-3; CDR3 protein: CASSEAGGGGRTDTQYF; CDR3 DNA: TGTGCCAGCAGTGAAGCGGGTGGCGGGGGGAGGACAGATACGCAGTATTTT
D gene: TRBD1; CDR3 length: 15; clone size: .; V gene: TRBV6-1; J gene: TRBJ1-1; CDR3 protein: CASSRQGVLNTEAFF; CDR3 DNA: TGTGCCAGCAGTAGACAGGGGGTACTGAACACTGAAGCTTTCTTT
D gene: .; CDR3 length: 14; clone size: .; V gene: TRBV19; J gene: TRBJ1-3; CDR3 protein: CASRTGGSGNTIYF; CDR3 DNA: TGTGCCAGTAGGACGGGGGGCTCTGGAAACACCATATATTTT
D gene: TRBD1; CDR3 length: 14; clone size: few; V gene: TRBV2; J gene: TRBJ2-7; CDR3 protein: CASSGQGPREGQYF; CDR3 DNA: TGTGCCAGCAGCGGACAGGGGCCCCGAGAGGGGCAGTACTTC
D gene: .; CDR3 length: 13; clone size: once; V gene: TRBV6-1; J gene: TRBJ2-5; CDR3 protein: CASSGGAQETQYF; CDR3 DNA: TGTGCCAGCAGTGGAGGGGCACAAGAGACCCAGTACTTC
D gene: .; CDR3 length: 16; clone size: .; V gene: TRBV15; J gene: TRBJ2-2; CDR3 protein: CATSQIGGMNTGELFF; CDR3 DNA: TGTGCCACCAGCCAGATCGGGGGAATGAACACCGGGGAGCTGTTTTTT
D gene: .; CDR3 length: 10; clone size: .; V gene: TRBV28; J gene: TRBJ2-6; CDR3 protein: CASSSGLMTF; CDR3 DNA: TGTGCCAGCAGCTCTGGACTTATGACTTTC
D gene: .; CDR3 length: 15; clone size: .; V gene: TRBV2; J gene: TRBJ1-1; CDR3 protein: CASTRSRGVGTEAFF; CDR3 DNA: TGTGCCAGCACAAGGAGTAGGGGTGTGGGCACTGAAGCTTTCTTT
D gene: .; CDR3 length: 16; clone size: .; V gene: TRBV4-1; J gene: TRBJ2-3; CDR3 protein: CASSQVFGATGDTQYF; CDR3 DNA: TGCGCCAGCAGCCAAGTATTTGGGGCCACGGGAGATACGCAGTATTTT
D gene: .; CDR3 length: 15; clone size: .; V gene: TRBV19; J gene: TRBJ1-5; CDR3 protein: CASTTTGNSNQPQHF; CDR3 DNA: TGTGCCAGTACCACAACCGGGAATAGCAATCAGCCCCAGCATTTT
D gene: .; CDR3 length: 15; clone size: .; V gene: TRBV2; J gene: TRBJ2-7; CDR3 protein: CASRDLQGSAYEQYF; CDR3 DNA: TGTGCCAGCAGGGATTTACAGGGTTCAGCCTACGAGCAGTACTTC
D gene: TRBD1; CDR3 length: 21; clone size: .; V gene: TRBV28; J gene: TRBJ1-5; CDR3 protein: CASSLWLGQGDPGYSNQPQHF; CDR3 DNA: TGTGCCAGCAGTCTATGGCTTGGACAGGGGGATCCGGGATATAGCAATCAGCCCCAGCATTTT
D gene: .; CDR3 length: 13; clone size: .; V gene: TRBV30; J gene: TRBJ2-3; CDR3 protein: CAWSVQGENTQYF; CDR3 DNA: TGTGCCTGGAGTGTTCAAGGGGAGAATACGCAGTATTTT
D gene: .; CDR3 length: 15; clone size: .; V gene: TRBV30; J gene: TRBJ2-2; CDR3 protein: CAWTKDTLNTGELFF; CDR3 DNA: TGTGCCTGGACTAAGGACACGTTGAACACCGGGGAGCTGTTTTTT
D gene: TRBD1; CDR3 length: 14; clone size: .; V gene: TRBV5-1; J gene: TRBJ1-5; CDR3 protein: CASSQGTGSQPQHF; CDR3 DNA: TGCGCCAGCAGCCAAGGGACAGGGAGTCAGCCCCAGCATTTT
D gene: TRBD1; CDR3 length: 15; clone size: .; V gene: TRBV29-1; J gene: TRBJ2-2; CDR3 protein: CSVEEGTGNTGELFF; CDR3 DNA: TGCAGCGTTGAAGAAGGGACAGGGAACACCGGGGAGCTGTTTTTT
D gene: .; CDR3 length: 17; clone size: .; V gene: TRBV4-2; J gene: TRBJ2-1; CDR3 protein: CASSQDVGANSYNEQFF; CDR3 DNA: TGTGCCAGCAGCCAAGACGTCGGGGCCAACTCCTACAATGAGCAGTTCTTC
D gene: .; CDR3 length: 14; clone size: .; V gene: TRBV27; J gene: TRBJ1-1; CDR3 protein: CASSPIRQNTEAFF; CDR3 DNA: TGTGCCAGCAGCCCAATACGACAGAACACTGAAGCTTTCTTT
D gene: .; CDR3 length: 14; clone size: .; V gene: TRBV6-5; J gene: TRBJ2-7; CDR3 protein: CASSSIYSAYEQYF; CDR3 DNA: TGTGCCAGCAGTTCAATTTACAGTGCCTACGAGCAGTACTTC
D gene: .; CDR3 length: 13; clone size: .; V gene: TRBV7-9; J gene: TRBJ2-7; CDR3 protein: CAIQGRASYEQYF; CDR3 DNA: TGTGCCATACAGGGAAGAGCCTCCTACGAGCAGTACTTC
D gene: .; CDR3 length: 16; clone size: .; V gene: TRBV7-2; J gene: TRBJ2-5; CDR3 protein: CASSSTGTPALKTQYF; CDR3 DNA: TGTGCCAGCAGCTCGACCGGGACTCCGGCGTTAAAGACCCAGTACTTC
D gene: .; CDR3 length: 11; clone size: .; V gene: TRBV18; J gene: TRBJ2-5; CDR3 protein: CASSRQETQYF; CDR3 DNA: TGTGCCAGCTCACGTCAAGAGACCCAGTACTTC
D gene: TRBD1; CDR3 length: 15; clone size: .; V gene: TRBV19; J gene: TRBJ1-5; CDR3 protein: CASSTTGGFHQPQHF; CDR3 DNA: TGTGCCAGTAGTACGACAGGGGGCTTCCACCAGCCCCAGCATTTT
D gene: .; CDR3 length: 14; clone size: .; V gene: TRBV4-1; J gene: TRBJ2-3; CDR3 protein: CASSQGLVQDTQYF; CDR3 DNA: TGCGCCAGCAGCCAAGGACTAGTTCAAGATACGCAGTATTTT
D gene: .; CDR3 length: 14; clone size: .; V gene: TRBV30; J gene: TRBJ1-2; CDR3 protein: CAWSAAELAFRNTF; CDR3 DNA: TGTGCCTGGAGTGCCGCTGAATTGGCGTTTAGAAACACCTTC
D gene: .; CDR3 length: 13; clone size: .; V gene: TRBV6-5; J gene: TRBJ2-7; CDR3 protein: CASSYDRTYEQYF; CDR3 DNA: TGTGCCAGCAGTTACGACAGGACCTACGAGCAGTACTTC
D gene: .; CDR3 length: 14; clone size: .; V gene: TRBV7-6; J gene: TRBJ2-7; CDR3 protein: CASSLGPTPYEQYF; CDR3 DNA: TGTGCCAGCAGCTTAGGTCCCACTCCCTACGAGCAGTACTTC
D gene: TRBD2; CDR3 length: 18; clone size: few; V gene: TRBV7-2; J gene: TRBJ2-3; CDR3 protein: CASSIFPRGDLKGDTQYF; CDR3 DNA: TGTGCCAGCAGCATCTTCCCCCGGGGGGACTTAAAAGGAGATACGCAGTATTTT
D gene: .; CDR3 length: 14; clone size: once; V gene: TRBV27; J gene: TRBJ1-6; CDR3 protein: CASSYQTYNSPLHF; CDR3 DNA: TGTGCCAGCAGTTATCAGACTTATAATTCACCCCTCCACTTT
D gene: .; CDR3 length: 14; clone size: .; V gene: TRBV28; J gene: TRBJ2-7; CDR3 protein: CASRWGSLDYEQYF; CDR3 DNA: TGTGCCAGCAGGTGGGGGTCTTTGGACTACGAGCAGTACTTC
D gene: .; CDR3 length: 14; clone size: .; V gene: TRBV5-1; J gene: TRBJ2-1; CDR3 protein: CASSTSSVENEQFF; CDR3 DNA: TGCGCCAGCAGCACCTCTAGCGTGGAGAATGAGCAGTTCTTC
D gene: TRBD2; CDR3 length: 13; clone size: few; V gene: TRBV25-1; J gene: TRBJ2-5; CDR3 protein: CASSVQGGETQYF; CDR3 DNA: TGTGCCAGCAGTGTGCAGGGAGGGGAGACCCAGTACTTC
D gene: .; CDR3 length: 15; clone size: .; V gene: TRBV28; J gene: TRBJ1-1; CDR3 protein: CASSLMAGMNTEAFF; CDR3 DNA: TGTGCCAGCAGTTTAATGGCAGGGATGAACACTGAAGCTTTCTTT
D gene: .; CDR3 length: 16; clone size: .; V gene: TRBV18; J gene: TRBJ2-2; CDR3 protein: CASSPRQAPNTGELFF; CDR3 DNA: TGTGCCAGCTCTCCGCGACAGGCACCTAACACCGGGGAGCTGTTTTTT
D gene: .; CDR3 length: 12; clone size: .; V gene: TRBV2; J gene: TRBJ1-1; CDR3 protein: CAKQWMNTEAFF; CDR3 DNA: TGTGCCAAGCAGTGGATGAACACTGAAGCTTTCTTT
D gene: .; CDR3 length: 14; clone size: .; V gene: TRBV6-1; J gene: TRBJ1-2; CDR3 protein: CASSEIGRNYGYTF; CDR3 DNA: TGTGCCAGCAGTGAAATCGGCAGAAACTATGGCTACACCTTC
D gene: TRBD1; CDR3 length: 13; clone size: few; V gene: TRBV29-1; J gene: TRBJ1-4; CDR3 protein: CSVVRQGGEKLFF; CDR3 DNA: TGCAGCGTTGTTCGACAGGGTGGCGAAAAACTGTTTTTT
D gene: TRBD1; CDR3 length: 13; clone size: .; V gene: TRBV7-2; J gene: TRBJ1-2; CDR3 protein: CASSMDRGYGYTF; CDR3 DNA: TGTGCCAGCAGCATGGACAGGGGCTATGGCTACACCTTC
D gene: .; CDR3 length: 13; clone size: .; V gene: TRBV19; J gene: TRBJ2-3; CDR3 protein: CASSMTDSPTQYF; CDR3 DNA: TGTGCCAGTAGTATGACGGACAGTCCTACGCAGTATTTT
D gene: .; CDR3 length: 14; clone size: .; V gene: TRBV27; J gene: TRBJ2-5; CDR3 protein: CASSLGGYQETQYF; CDR3 DNA: TGTGCCAGCAGTTTGGGGGGCTACCAAGAGACCCAGTACTTC